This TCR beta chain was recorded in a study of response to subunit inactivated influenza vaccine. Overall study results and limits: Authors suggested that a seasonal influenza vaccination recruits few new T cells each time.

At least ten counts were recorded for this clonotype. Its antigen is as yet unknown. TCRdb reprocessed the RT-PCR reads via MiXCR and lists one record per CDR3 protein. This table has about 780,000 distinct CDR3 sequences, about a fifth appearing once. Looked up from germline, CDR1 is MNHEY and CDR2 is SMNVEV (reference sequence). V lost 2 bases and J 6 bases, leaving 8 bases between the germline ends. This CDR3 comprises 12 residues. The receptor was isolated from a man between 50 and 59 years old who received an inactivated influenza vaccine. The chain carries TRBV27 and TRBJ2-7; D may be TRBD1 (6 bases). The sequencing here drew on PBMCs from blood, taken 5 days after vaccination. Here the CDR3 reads CASSLGGPEQYF. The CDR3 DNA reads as TGTGCCAGCAGTTTAGGGGGCCCCGAGCAGTACTTC.